The 30 T cell receptor beta chains in this list originate from one sample, sequenced in a study of technical replicates of blood from a handful of donors. Clones were read by immunoSEQ multiplex PCR, and TCRdb kept only the in-frame ones, dropping some. The data show about 78,000 clones, 85% to 95% seen once. Sequencing was done on a sample of T cells isolated from PBMCs. The source of these receptors is a human donor in good health.

This clone appeared a single time. The chain couples TRBV19 to TRBJ2-4; D gene unclear. CDR1 is LNHDA, CDR2 SQIVND, per germline (reference sequence). This CDR3 comprises 13 residues. V lost 4 bases and J 5 bases, leaving 9 bases between the germline ends. The CDR3 loop is CASSKRHQNIQYF. CDR3 nucleotides: TGTGCCAGTAGTAAGAGGCACCAAAACATTCAGTACTTC.

CDR3 DNA sequence: TGTGCCAGCAGCTTTGGGACTAGCGGTTCCTACGAGCAGTACTTC. It yields the protein CASSFGTSGSYEQYF. The V gene is TRBV7-6, the J gene TRBJ2-7; TRBD2 agrees at 11 bases. The trim removed 3 bases at V and 1 base at J, leaving 2 bases unmatched. Germline CDR1 is SGHVS and CDR2 is FNYEAQ. The CDR3 is 15 residues long.

This clone was counted a single time. V is TRBV6-1 and J is TRBJ2-3; 7 positions agree with TRBD2. Trimming cost V 5 bases and J 5 bases; bases outside gene matches: 10. CDR1 is MNHNS and CDR2 is SASEGT in the germline V gene. The CDR3 spans 15 residues. CDR3 DNA sequence: TGTGCCAGCAGTCTTAGGCGGGAGTATTTAGATACGCAGTATTTT. It translates to CASSLRREYLDTQYF.

The V and J genes are TRBV2 and TRBJ1-2; tentatively, D is TRBD1 (6 bases). The length of the CDR3 is 15 residues. The germline V and J ends were trimmed by 0 bases and 2 bases, with 10 bases remaining between them. From germline, CDR1 is SNHLY and CDR2 FYNNEI. The CDR3: CASSEAFRGNYGYTF. CDR3 nucleotides: TGTGCCAGCAGTGAAGCTTTTAGGGGGAACTATGGCTACACCTTC.

The V and J genes are TRBV6-1 and TRBJ1-2; D is uncertain. The ends were cut back, 7 bases at V and 0 bases at J, with 12 bases in the middle. The germline V gene encodes CDR1 MNHNS and CDR2 SASEGT. This CDR3 is 14 amino acids long. CDR3 bases: TGTGCCAGCACTTTAAGCGTGACTAACTATGGCTACACCTTC. Its translation is CASTLSVTNYGYTF.

The V and J genes are TRBV13 and TRBJ2-1; TRBD2 matches 7 bases. V was clipped by 4 bases and J by 8 bases; unmatched bases: 5. The CDR3 has 13 amino acids. Germline CDR1 and CDR2: PRHDT and FYEKMQ (reference sequence). The CDR3 is CASSSPLADEQFF. DNA for the CDR3: TGTGCCAGCAGCTCGCCCCTAGCGGATGAGCAGTTCTTC.

V is TRBV15 and J is TRBJ2-7; 9 bases align to TRBD2. V trimming: 0 bases; J trimming: 7 bases; junction bases outside the gene matches: 7. The CDR3 contains 15 residues. CDR1 is LNHNV and CDR2 is YYDKDF in the germline V gene (reference sequence). The CDR3 DNA follows: TGTGCCACCAGCAGAGATAGCGGGAGATCTTGGGAGCAGTACTTC. Protein: CATSRDSGRSWEQYF.

This chain uses TRBV19 with TRBJ1-1, with a tentative D call TRBD1 (5 bases). Germline CDR1 reads LNHDA; CDR2 reads SQIVND (reference sequence). Trimming pared 2 bases from V and 1 base from J, leaving 5 bases between. The CDR3 extends over 13 amino acids. This CDR3 is CASSIQGNTEAFF. CDR3 DNA: TGTGCCAGTAGTATACAGGGGAACACTGAAGCTTTCTTT. The variable domain in full, with the rest retrieved from reference TRBV19 and TRBJ1-1, is DGGITQSPKYLFRKEGQNVTLSCEQNLNHDAMYWYRQDPGQGLRLIYYSQIVNDFQKGDIAEGYSVSREKKESFPLTVTSAQKNPTAFYLCASSIQGNTEAFFGQGTRLTVV.

The chain recombines TRBV29-1 with TRBJ2-6; 8 bases match TRBD2. Per the germline V gene, CDR1 is SQVTM and CDR2 is ANQGSEA. Unmatched junction bases numbered 5, after V lost 4 bases and J lost 3 bases. This CDR3 is 15 amino acids long. The CDR3 is CSVVGGGLGANVLTF. For the CDR3, the DNA is TGCAGCGTTGTCGGGGGGGGGCTTGGGGCCAACGTCCTGACTTTC.

V and J are TRBV6-5 and TRBJ2-7; D is unclear. The CDR3 runs 13 residues. Germline V gives CDR1 MNHEY, CDR2 SVGAGI. V lost 0 bases, J lost 3 bases, and 6 bases lay in between. CDR3: CASSYSFLYEQYF. CDR3 coding DNA: TGTGCCAGCAGTTACTCGTTTCTCTACGAGCAGTACTTC.

V usage is TRBV2 and J usage is TRBJ2-7, with 8 bases identical to TRBD2. Trimming removed 7 bases from V and 0 bases from J; junction bases left unmatched: 2. This CDR3 is 13 amino acids long. Germline assignment: CDR1 SNHLY and CDR2 FYNNEI. For the CDR3, the DNA is TGTGCCAGCATGGGACTAGACTCCTACGAGCAGTACTTC. Protein sequence: CASMGLDSYEQYF.

V usage is TRBV27 and J usage is TRBJ2-1; D remains unclear. The ends were cut back, 3 bases at V and 10 bases at J, with 7 bases in the middle. The germline CDR1 and CDR2 sequences are MNHEY and SMNVEV (reference sequence). This CDR3 contains 11 residues. CDR3 region: CASSFLFEQFF. The CDR3 DNA reads TGTGCCAGCAGTTTTCTTTTCGAGCAGTTCTTC.

The chain carries TRBV10-1 and TRBJ2-6, with no clear D. The CDR3 totals 14 residues. V gave up 3 bases and J gave up 0 bases, with 3 bases separating them. CDR1 WNHNN and CDR2 SYGVQD come from the germline V gene (reference sequence). CDR3 nucleotide sequence: TGCGCCAGCAGTGACAGCTCTGGGGCCAACGTCCTGACTTTC. Translated: CASSDSSGANVLTF.

V and J are TRBV4-3 and TRBJ1-2, with 9 bases fitting TRBD1. This CDR3 spans 16 amino acids. Germline CDR1 and CDR2: LGHNA and YSLEER. Trimming at V came to 1 base and at J to 8 bases, leaving 11 bases not matched to a gene. For the CDR3, the DNA is TGCGCCAGCAGCCAAGTCGGGCTACAGGGGGCAGGGGGCTACACCTTC. Translation gives CASSQVGLQGAGGYTF.

The V gene is TRBV29-1, the J gene TRBJ2-1; D possibly corresponds to TRBD1 (5 bases). Germline-derived CDR1 and CDR2 are SQVTM and ANQGSEA. V shed 5 bases and J shed 5 bases, with 7 bases lying between them. The CDR3 is 11 amino acids. DNA of the CDR3: TGCAGCGTTACAGGCAACAATGAGCAGTTCTTC. This encodes CSVTGNNEQFF.

The chain is built from TRBV6-6 and TRBJ2-2; D is perhaps TRBD1 (5 bases). V gave up 7 bases and J gave up 7 bases, with 16 bases separating them. From germline, CDR1 is MNHNY and CDR2 SVGAGI (reference sequence). This CDR3 comprises 14 residues. The CDR3 coding sequence is TGTGCCAGCACTTCAGGGCTTCAAGGCGGGGAGCTGTTTTTT. It encodes CASTSGLQGGELFF.

The rearrangement links TRBV2 to TRBJ1-3; D not certain. The ends were cut back, 5 bases at V and 6 bases at J, with 11 bases in the middle. Germline CDR1 SNHLY, CDR2 FYNNEI. This CDR3 is 13 amino acids long. CDR3: CASSNEDLNTIYF. CDR3 DNA sequence: TGTGCCAGCAGTAACGAGGACTTAAACACCATATATTTT.

The rearrangement joins TRBV7-9 to TRBJ2-5; 9 bases are a match to TRBD1. V was pared by 1 base and J by 3 bases, with 0 bases of the junction left unmatched. The CDR3 runs to 14 residues. The germline V gene encodes CDR1 SEHNR and CDR2 FQNEAQ (reference sequence). Here the CDR3 DNA reads TGTGCCAGCAGCTTAGGGACAGGGGAAGAGACCCAGTACTTC. It encodes CASSLGTGEETQYF.

V and J are TRBV7-6 and TRBJ2-7, with 10 nucleotides matching TRBD2. The germline V gene has CDR1 SGHVS and CDR2 FNYEAQ. The J segment lost 4 bases and the V segment lost 3 bases, leaving 6 bases of the junction unmatched. This CDR3 has 15 amino acids. CDR3 region: CASSLASGSDYEQYF. CDR3 nucleotides: TGTGCCAGCAGCTTGGCTAGCGGGAGTGATTACGAGCAGTACTTC.

This clone turned up a few times. The chain combines TRBV10-2 with TRBJ2-7; D might be TRBD2 (7 bases). The CDR3 loop spans 13 amino acids. The V gene lost 3 bases and the J gene lost 3 bases, with 9 bases spanning the gap. Per germline, CDR1 WSHSY and CDR2 SAAADI. The CDR3 here is CASSEGGVYEQYF. CDR3 DNA sequence: TGCGCCAGCAGTGAAGGGGGGGTCTACGAGCAGTACTTC.

This clone has only one observation. The chain has TRBV28 and TRBJ1-5; weak D call: TRBD1 (5 bases). The CDR3 runs to 17 residues. Deletions cut 6 bases from V and 4 bases from J, with 22 bases between. CDR1 is MDHEN and CDR2 is SYDVKM in the germline V gene. DNA of the CDR3: TGTGCCAGCAGCCCCGGGGGAGCAAGATTAAAGAATCAGCCCCAGCATTTT. Its protein is CASSPGGARLKNQPQHF.

This chain links TRBV10-3 with TRBJ1-1; 9 bases align to TRBD1. The CDR3 consists of 14 residues. The J segment lost 1 base and the V segment lost 10 bases, leaving 7 bases of the junction unmatched. The germline gives CDR1 ENHRY, CDR2 SYGVKD. DNA of the CDR3: TGTGCCACGGGACAGGGAGCCCCGAACACTGAAGCTTTCTTT. Protein sequence: CATGQGAPNTEAFF.

This chain connects TRBV4-2 to TRBJ2-1; D is ambiguous. V gave up 1 base and J gave up 2 bases, with 12 bases separating them. Germline V gene data show CDR1 as LGHNA and CDR2 as YNFKEQ. This CDR3 spans 16 amino acids. CDR3 nucleotide sequence: TGTGCCAGCAGCCAAGGAGGTATAGCTCCCTACAATGAGCAGTTCTTC. Translating gives CASSQGGIAPYNEQFF.

V is TRBV4-2 and J is TRBJ2-1; 8 nucleotides match TRBD2. Germline V gives CDR1 LGHNA, CDR2 YNFKEQ. The V and J ends lost 3 bases and 9 bases, in that order; junction bases with no gene match: 4. The CDR3 length is 13 residues. The CDR3 region has the DNA TGTGCCAGCAGCCAGCGGGAGGCGGGTGAGCAGTTCTTC. Protein sequence: CASSQREAGEQFF.

The rearrangement uses TRBV7-9 and TRBJ1-1, with TRBD1 matching over 11 bases. The CDR3 runs to 16 residues. Germline loops: CDR1 SEHNR, CDR2 FQNEAQ (reference sequence). Losses at the gene ends were 5 bases for V and 11 bases for J; bases not matched to a gene: 16. CDR3 DNA sequence: TGTGCCAGCAGCACATACAATAGGGACAGGGGGTGGAAGGCTTTCTTT. It specifies CASSTYNRDRGWKAFF.

This chain joins TRBV6-1 and TRBJ2-3; 7 bases fit TRBD1. Germline V gene sequence: CDR1 MNHNS, CDR2 SASEGT. Trimming removed 3 bases from V and 4 bases from J; junction bases left unmatched: 4. There are 14 residues in the CDR3. CDR3 in amino acids: CASSDRGWSDTQYF. As DNA, the CDR3 is TGTGCCAGCAGTGACAGGGGGTGGTCAGATACGCAGTATTTT.

The chain joins TRBV2 to TRBJ1-2; D is possibly TRBD1 (6 bases). Between the trimmed V and J ends, which lost 6 bases and 6 bases, there was a span of 14 bases. Germline CDR1 is SNHLY and CDR2 is FYNNEI. The CDR3 is 13 residues long. In nucleotides, the CDR3 is TGTGCCAGCAGCTCCGGGACATTGGATGGCTACACCTTC. Its translation is CASSSGTLDGYTF.

This clone was found once. The chain combines TRBV5-6 with TRBJ2-7; a possible D gene is TRBD1 (6 bases). The CDR3 is 14 amino acids. Per the germline V gene, CDR1 is SGHDT and CDR2 is YYEEEE. Between the trimmed V and J ends, which lost 4 bases and 7 bases, there was a span of 18 bases. The CDR3 is CASSLGAGAEEQYF. The CDR3 DNA sequence: TGTGCCAGCAGCCTAGGAGCAGGGGCCGAAGAGCAGTACTTC.

The chain carries TRBV4-3 and TRBJ2-7, with D unresolved. Germline V lookup: CDR1 LGHNA, CDR2 YSLEER. V lost 4 bases, J lost 4 bases, and 23 bases lay in between. CDR3 size: 17 residues. The CDR3 DNA follows: TGCGCCAGCAGCCCCTACCATAATCTAGTCGGGTCATACGAGCAGTACTTC. Translation: CASSPYHNLVGSYEQYF.

The V gene is TRBV19, the J gene TRBJ1-3, with D possibly TRBD1 on 5 matching bases. Trimming took off 4 bases at V and 2 bases at J, with 12 bases between the two ends. The length of the CDR3 is 15 residues. Germline CDR1 and CDR2: LNHDA and SQIVND (reference sequence). CDR3 sequence (DNA): TGTGCCAGTAGTACATTGACAGTTGCTGGAAACACCATATATTTT. Encoded protein: CASSTLTVAGNTIYF.